The 25 T cell receptor beta chains below all came from one sample that was sequenced in a study of cytomegalovirus exposure and HLA in healthy donors. The PCR ran on 60 Vbeta and 13 Jbeta primers. The protocol was immunoSEQ multiplex PCR, while the TCRdb copy is restricted to in-frame clones and leaves out a portion. The sample has 90,000 to 140,000 clones, 69% seen once; the top ten hold 3% to 3.5%. Sequencing used PBMCs. The receptors were gathered from a man younger than 40 in good health and CMV-seronegative.

The chain joins TRBV5-1 to TRBJ2-7; 11 nucleotides align to TRBD1. Germline V gives CDR1 SGHRS, CDR2 YFSETQ. The J segment lost 2 bases and the V segment lost 0 bases, leaving 1 base of the junction unmatched. The CDR3 totals 15 residues. The CDR3 DNA is TGCGCCAGCAGCTTGGAGGGACAGGGGGCCTACGAGCAGTACTTC. Its protein is CASSLEGQGAYEQYF.

This rearrangement joins TRBV7-2 to TRBJ2-4; 7 bases align to TRBD2. There are 14 residues in the CDR3. Germline lookup yields CDR1 SGHTA and CDR2 FQGNSA. The V and J ends lost 1 base and 6 bases, in that order; junction bases with no gene match: 3. The CDR3 reads CASSLGGGPNIQYF. Written as DNA, the CDR3 is TGTGCCAGCAGCTTAGGGGGGGGTCCAAACATTCAGTACTTC.

About this clone itself: At one of its ends the junction is not consistent with the germline gene, which may arise from a read error. The genes are TRBV11-2 and TRBJ2-7; D is ambiguous. Germline CDR1 SGHAT, CDR2 FQNNGV. This CDR3 has 14 residues. The CDR3 bases are TGTGCCAGCAGCTTAGATCAGTCAGTTTCTCTGCATTTCTTC. The encoded protein is CASSLDQSVSLHFF. Looking up the rest from reference TRBV11-2 and TRBJ2-7 gives the full variable domain: EAGVAQSPRYKIIEKRQSVAFWCNPISGHATLYWYQQILGQGPKLLIQFQNNGVVDDSQLPKDRFSAERLKGVDSTLKIQPAKLEDSAVYLCASSLDQSVSLHFFGPGTRLTVT.

J is TRBJ1-1 and V is TRBV11-2; no clear D gene. The CDR3 sequence is 14 residues long. Trimming removed 1 base at V and 11 bases at J, with 17 bases between. In germline, CDR1 is SGHAT, CDR2 FQNNGV. The CDR3 sequence: CASSLGPRPRAAFF. The CDR3 coding sequence is TGTGCCAGCAGCTTAGGCCCCCGCCCGAGAGCGGCTTTCTTT.

The chain employs TRBV4-2 and TRBJ2-2; unclear D gene. The CDR3 is 15 amino acids. The germline gives CDR1 LGHNA, CDR2 YNFKEQ. The V end was cut by 0 bases, the J end by 3 bases, with 8 bases between. CDR3 residues: CASSQDRVYTGELFF. The CDR3 nucleotides read TGTGCCAGCAGCCAAGATCGGGTGTACACCGGGGAGCTGTTTTTT.

V gene TRBV7-9 combines with J gene TRBJ2-7; tentative D call: TRBD1 (6 bases). The CDR3 loop spans 14 amino acids. CDR1 and CDR2 from the germline V gene are SEHNR and FQNEAQ (reference sequence). Trimming took 1 base from V and 3 from J, leaving 10 bases between them. In DNA, the CDR3 is TGTGCCAGCAGCTTAGTGGGACACGACTACGAGCAGTACTTC. It codes for CASSLVGHDYEQYF.

In DNA, the CDR3 is TGCGCCAGCAGCTTGGAACCCGGGATCGGCTACGAGCAGTACTTC. Translating it yields CASSLEPGIGYEQYF. This chain connects TRBV5-1 to TRBJ2-7, with D perhaps matching TRBD2 (5 bases). The V and J ends lost 0 bases and 3 bases respectively, with 13 bases between them. The CDR3 spans 15 residues. Looked up from germline, CDR1 is SGHRS and CDR2 is YFSETQ. The whole variable domain, remainder taken from reference TRBV5-1 and TRBJ2-7, is KAGVTQTPRYLIKTRGQQVTLSCSPISGHRSVSWYQQTPGQGLQFLFEYFSETQRNKGNFPGRFSGRQFSNSRSEMNVSTLELGDSALYLCASSLEPGIGYEQYFGPGTRLTVT.

Here the CDR3 reads CASSLGTGADTQYF. The CDR3, as DNA: TGTGCCAGCAGCCTTGGGACAGGGGCAGATACGCAGTATTTT. The chain joins TRBV7-9 to TRBJ2-3, with 10 bases that match TRBD1. The CDR3 consists of 14 residues. Germline V gene data show CDR1 as SEHNR and CDR2 as FQNEAQ (reference sequence). The junction had 3 bases not matched to a gene; V was cut back by 5 bases and J by 4 bases.

The chain links TRBV18 to TRBJ2-2, with TRBD1 as a possible D gene (6 bases). Germline CDR1 is KGHSH and CDR2 is LQKENI. The CDR3 runs 18 residues. The ends were cut back, 6 bases at V and 0 bases at J, with 20 bases in the middle. The CDR3 protein is CASSFLDSPYSNTGELFF. As DNA, the CDR3 is TGTGCCAGCTCGTTTCTGGACAGTCCTTATTCGAACACCGGGGAGCTGTTTTTT.

The gene calls are TRBV11-3 and TRBJ1-1; 9 nucleotides match TRBD1. Trimming took 5 bases from V and 5 from J; bases not matched to a gene: 12. Germline loops: CDR1 SGHNT, CDR2 YENEEA. This CDR3 contains 16 residues. The CDR3 sequence is CASSQDRGLYSTEAFF. The CDR3, as DNA: TGTGCCAGCAGCCAGGACAGGGGCTTGTATAGTACTGAAGCTTTCTTT.

The chain recombines TRBV7-3 with TRBJ2-7, with TRBD1 matching 10 bases. After removal of 2 bases from V and 6 bases from J, the junction contained 10 bases not matched to a gene. This CDR3 comprises 16 residues. CDR1 SGHTA and CDR2 FQGTGA come from the germline V gene. In nucleotides, the CDR3 is TGTGCCAGCAGCTTAGACGGCGGGACAGGGGCCTCCGAGCAGTACTTC. Amino acids: CASSLDGGTGASEQYF.

This sequence joins TRBV7-3 and TRBJ1-1, with D unresolved. The CDR3 covers 14 residues. Germline CDR1 SGHTA, CDR2 FQGTGA. V was trimmed by 2 bases and J by 10 bases, leaving 17 bases between them. CDR3 sequence reads: CASSLEGSSAVAFF. CDR3 sequence (DNA): TGTGCCAGCAGCTTAGAGGGTTCTTCGGCAGTAGCTTTCTTT.

The J gene is TRBJ2-1, the V gene TRBV19; 7 positions match TRBD2. CDR3 length: 14 amino acids. Germline V CDR1 and CDR2: LNHDA, SQIVND (reference sequence). Trimming removed 4 bases from V and 5 bases from J; junction bases left unmatched: 5. The CDR3 protein is CASSKMGRDNEQFF. DNA for the CDR3: TGTGCCAGTAGTAAAATGGGGAGGGACAATGAGCAGTTCTTC.

V is TRBV5-1 and J is TRBJ2-3; the D gene is possibly TRBD2 (6 bases). This CDR3 region has 17 residues. The V end was cut by 0 bases, the J end by 4 bases, with 18 bases between. Germline values: CDR1 SGHRS, CDR2 YFSETQ. The chain's CDR3 is CASSLGAGGGGPDTQYF. Written as DNA, the CDR3 is TGCGCCAGCAGCTTGGGGGCCGGGGGAGGCGGCCCAGATACGCAGTATTTT.

The J gene is TRBJ1-4, the V gene TRBV28, with a weak D call TRBD1 (5 bases). This CDR3 spans 12 amino acids. The ends were cut back, 6 bases at V and 8 bases at J, with 10 bases in the middle. Germline V lookup: CDR1 MDHEN, CDR2 SYDVKM. CDR3 protein: CASRVGGEKLFF. The CDR3 region has the DNA TGTGCCAGCAGGGTGGGGGGAGAAAAACTGTTTTTT.

This clone was seen a handful of times. The chain couples TRBV6-1 to TRBJ2-1; 13 bases map to TRBD2. The V segment lost 8 bases and the J segment 8 bases; nucleotides outside the gene matches: 6. CDR3 size: 14 residues. Germline assignment: CDR1 MNHNS and CDR2 SASEGT. In DNA form, the CDR3 reads TGTGCCAGCCAACTAGCGGGAGGGCCCTATGAGCAGTTCTTC. It is translated as CASQLAGGPYEQFF.

This clone was picked up a small number of times. The chain links TRBV9 to TRBJ2-7, with unresolved D. The V end lost 0 bases, the J end lost 4 bases, and 14 bases lay between the germline ends. Germline lookup yields CDR1 SGDLS and CDR2 YYNGEE. The CDR3 runs 15 residues. CDR3 sequence reads: CASSVDAPQTYEQYF. For the CDR3, the DNA is TGTGCCAGCAGCGTAGACGCCCCCCAAACTTACGAGCAGTACTTC.

The chain employs TRBV7-2 and TRBJ2-5; D is possibly TRBD1 (5 bases). Matching the DNA end better, TRBJ2-7 makes the J call doubtful. The germline CDR1 and CDR2 sequences are SGHTA and FQGNSA. The CDR3 is 15 amino acids. Here the CDR3 reads CASSYYLTESYEQYF. The CDR3 bases are TGTGCCAGCAGCTATTACCTGACAGAATCCTACGAGCAGTACTTC.

The chain links TRBV9 to TRBJ2-7; D is perhaps TRBD2 (6 bases). The CDR3 has 16 residues. V gave up 0 bases and J gave up 2 bases, with 15 bases separating them. The germline gives CDR1 SGDLS, CDR2 YYNGEE. The chain's CDR3 is CASSVGPRWGAYEQYF. DNA for the CDR3: TGTGCCAGCAGCGTAGGTCCGCGGTGGGGGGCCTACGAGCAGTACTTC.

The rearrangement uses TRBV7-2 and TRBJ1-1; 8 bases align to TRBD1. V lost 4 bases to trimming and J lost 4 bases; unmatched junction nucleotides: 5. The CDR3 runs to 14 residues. CDR1 and CDR2 (germline): SGHTA, FQGNSA. The CDR3 protein is CASSWTGTGTEAFF. The DNA for the CDR3 is TGTGCCAGCAGCTGGACAGGGACTGGCACTGAAGCTTTCTTT.

The chain links TRBV5-6 to TRBJ2-2; 7 nucleotides match TRBD1. This CDR3 contains 15 residues. J lost 4 bases, V lost 3 bases, and 6 bases had no gene match. CDR1 and CDR2 from the germline V gene are SGHDT and YYEEEE. DNA for the CDR3: TGTGCCAGCAGCTGGGGAGACAGGGTCACCGGGGAGCTGTTTTTT. Amino acids: CASSWGDRVTGELFF.

The CDR3 spells CASSSGRLAVNEQFF. For the CDR3, the DNA is TGTGCCAGCAGCTCCGGTAGGCTAGCGGTTAATGAGCAGTTCTTC. The V call is TRBV11-3, the J call TRBJ2-1, with TRBD2 matching over 7 bases. Germline V lookup: CDR1 SGHNT, CDR2 YENEEA. The CDR3 extends over 15 amino acids. The V and J ends lost 4 bases and 7 bases, in that order; junction bases with no gene match: 10.

Remarks on this clone: In the same sample, other DNA sequences code for this CDR3. The gene calls are TRBV6-5 and TRBJ2-1; 8 nucleotides match TRBD2. The CDR3 extends over 15 amino acids. V shed 4 bases, J shed 5 bases, and the junction held 7 bases outside the gene matches. Germline CDR1 is MNHEY and CDR2 is SVGAGI. The chain's CDR3 is CASSFGLAVNNEQFF. CDR3 nucleotide sequence: TGTGCCAGCAGTTTCGGACTAGCAGTAAACAATGAGCAGTTCTTC.

The genes are TRBV11-1 and TRBJ2-1, with TRBD1 as a possible D gene (6 bases). This CDR3 is built from 14 residues. Looked up from germline, CDR1 is SGHAT and CDR2 is FQDESV (reference sequence). V was cut by 4 bases and J by 4 bases, with 11 bases left in between. CDR3 protein: CASSYQGRYNEQFF. CDR3 sequence (DNA): TGTGCCAGCAGCTACCAGGGGCGGTACAATGAGCAGTTCTTC. Based on the CDR3 plus reference TRBV11-1 and TRBJ2-1, the full variable domain is EAEVAQSPRYKITEKSQAVAFWCDPISGHATLYWYRQILGQGPELLVQFQDESVVDDSQLPKDRFSAERLKGVDSTLKIQPAELGDSAMYLCASSYQGRYNEQFFGPGTRLTVL.

The J gene is TRBJ1-5, the V gene TRBV19, with 9 bases aligning to TRBD1. The CDR3 extends over 16 amino acids. Germline CDR1 LNHDA, CDR2 SQIVND (reference sequence). Unmatched junction bases numbered 7, after V lost 3 bases and J lost 4 bases. The CDR3 DNA reads as TGTGCCAGTAGTATGCGGGGGACAGGGTCTAATCAGCCCCAGCATTTT. It codes for CASSMRGTGSNQPQHF.